The present TCR beta chain was sequenced within a study of control samples from healthy donors and cancer patients. This table comes from immunoSEQ multiplex PCR, and its TCRdb copy is limited to in-frame clones, with some not included. This sample has 100,000 to 120,000 clones; about four fifths occur once, and the top ten carry approximately 13%. Trimming shortened V by 1 base and J by 5 bases, and 11 bases separated the two germline ends. The germline gives CDR1 SGHTA, CDR2 FQGNSA. The CDR3 contains 14 residues. J is TRBJ1-2 and V is TRBV7-2; D is undetermined. Sequencing input: blood. The sequence came from a woman in her forties or fifties in good health. The CDR3, as DNA: TGTGCCAGCAGCTTAGAAAACCAGAGATATGGCTACACCTTC. This codes for CASSLENQRYGYTF.